The entry below gives a single T cell receptor beta chain sequence along with its context. TCRdb's copy holds only in-frame clones and misses some; the assay was immunoSEQ multiplex PCR. Among 240,000 or so clones, about 85% were seen once, and the ten largest hold just over 7%. This sample is drawn from a study of blood T cell repertoires in COVID-19. Study-wide context: From T cells, B-cell-depleted T cells, or PBMCs came the material, which was cDNA or gDNA.

This CDR3 region has 14 residues. The V gene's germline CDR1 is LGHDT and CDR2 YNNKEL (reference sequence). Between the trimmed V and J ends, which lost 1 base and 0 bases, there was a span of 4 bases. J is TRBJ1-5 and V is TRBV3-1 (or the pseudogene TRBV3-2); D remains ambiguous. This receptor was obtained from a man aged 55-75 years who had recovered from COVID-19. The sequenced sample consisted of peripheral blood. The CDR3 is CASSQVISNQPQHF. CDR3 bases: TGTGCCAGCAGCCAAGTCATTAGCAATCAGCCCCAGCATTTT.